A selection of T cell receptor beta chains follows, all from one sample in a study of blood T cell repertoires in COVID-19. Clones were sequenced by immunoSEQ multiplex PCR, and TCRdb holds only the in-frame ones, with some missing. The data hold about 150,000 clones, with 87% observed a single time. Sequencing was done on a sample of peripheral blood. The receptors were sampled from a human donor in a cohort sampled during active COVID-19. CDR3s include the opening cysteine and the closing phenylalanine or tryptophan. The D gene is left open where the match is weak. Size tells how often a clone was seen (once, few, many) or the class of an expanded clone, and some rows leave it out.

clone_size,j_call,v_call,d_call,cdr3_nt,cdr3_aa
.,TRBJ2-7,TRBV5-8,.,TGTGCCAGCAGCTTGGTTCGCGACAGGACCTCCTACGAGCAGTACTTC,CASSLVRDRTSYEQYF
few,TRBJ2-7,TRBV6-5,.,TGTGCCAGCAGTCGGGACTTAAAATACGAGCAGTACTTC,CASSRDLKYEQYF
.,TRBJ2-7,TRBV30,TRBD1,TGTGCCTGGAGTGTTTCAGGGGGCTCCTACGAGCAGTACTTC,CAWSVSGGSYEQYF
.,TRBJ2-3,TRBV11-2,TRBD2,TGTGCCAGCAGCTTAGATTGGGGGGGGACCTACACAGATACGCAGTATTTT,CASSLDWGGTYTDTQYF
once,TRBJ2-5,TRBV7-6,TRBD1,TGTGCCAGCAGCTTAGACATAGGGGGCATGTTTGGAGAGACCCAGTACTTC,CASSLDIGGMFGETQYF
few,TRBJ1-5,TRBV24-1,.,TGTGCCACCAGTGATTTGGGCTCAGGGCCCCAGCATTTT,CATSDLGSGPQHF
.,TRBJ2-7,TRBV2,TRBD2,TGTGCCAGCAGTGAAGGGGCTAGCGGGATCACCTACGAGCAGTACTTC,CASSEGASGITYEQYF
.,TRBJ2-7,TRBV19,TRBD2,TGTGCCAGTAGCCCCGGGACTAGCGGATACTACGAGCAGTACTTC,CASSPGTSGYYEQYF
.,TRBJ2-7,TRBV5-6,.,TGTGCCAGCACCCTAGGCGGCGGCTCCTACGAGCAGTACTTC,CASTLGGGSYEQYF
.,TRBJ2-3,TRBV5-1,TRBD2,TGCGCCAGCAGCTTGGGTAGCGGGGGGCCTGGAGATACGCAGTATTTT,CASSLGSGGPGDTQYF
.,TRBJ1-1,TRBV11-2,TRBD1,TGTGCCAGCAGCTTACCAACAGGGGTGAACACTGAAGCTTTCTTT,CASSLPTGVNTEAFF
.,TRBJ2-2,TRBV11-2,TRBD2,TGTGCCAGCGGAACCGGGAGCGGGGGATCCCCCGGGGAGCTGTTTTTT,CASGTGSGGSPGELFF
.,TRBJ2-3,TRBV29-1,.,TGCAGCGTTGCCGCAGGGATCACAGATACGCAGTATTTT,CSVAAGITDTQYF
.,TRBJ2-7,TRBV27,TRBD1,TGTGCCACCTGGACCGGGACAGGGCGTAGCGAGCAGTACTTC,CATWTGTGRSEQYF
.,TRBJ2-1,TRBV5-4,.,TGTGCCAGCAGCTTGGTGGGAGCGCTTGGCGATGAGCAGTTCTTC,CASSLVGALGDEQFF
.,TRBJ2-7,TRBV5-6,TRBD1,TGTGCCAGCAGCTTGGGGACAGGGGGCTCCTACGAGCAGTACTTC,CASSLGTGGSYEQYF
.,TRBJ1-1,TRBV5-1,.,TGCGCCAGCAGCTTGGTGGCAGGGTCTTACACTGAAGCTTTCTTT,CASSLVAGSYTEAFF
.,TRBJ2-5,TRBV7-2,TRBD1,TGTGCCAGCAGCCCCGACAGGGGTCTACAAGAGACCCAGTACTTC,CASSPDRGLQETQYF
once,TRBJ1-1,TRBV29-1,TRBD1,TGCAGCGTTGCGGATCCAGGGGGCGCGATTGGAACTGAAGCTTTCTTT,CSVADPGGAIGTEAFF
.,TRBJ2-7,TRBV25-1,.,TGTGCCAGCAGTGAATTTAATACAGGGCCCTACGAGCAGTACTTC,CASSEFNTGPYEQYF
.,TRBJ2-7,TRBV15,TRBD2,TGTGCCACCAGCAGAGATACGGGACTAGCGGAACGCGAGCAGTACTTC,CATSRDTGLAEREQYF
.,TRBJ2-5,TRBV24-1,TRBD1,TGTGCCACCAGTGTTAAAAGAGGACAGGGGGCGCGGGAGACCCAGTACTTC,CATSVKRGQGARETQYF
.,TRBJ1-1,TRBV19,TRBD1,TGTGCCAGTAGTATTAATCCAGGGGGCACTGAAGCTTTCTTT,CASSINPGGTEAFF
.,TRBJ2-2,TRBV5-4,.,TGTGCCAGCAGCTTGAAGCGAGGGCGCACCGGGGAGCTGTTTTTT,CASSLKRGRTGELFF
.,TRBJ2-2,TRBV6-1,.,TGTGCCAGCAGTGAACCGGGACATATTACCGGGGAGCTGTTTTTT,CASSEPGHITGELFF
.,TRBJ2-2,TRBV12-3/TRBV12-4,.,TGTGCCAGCAGTTTCTCCGGGGAGCTGTTTTTT,CASSFSGELFF
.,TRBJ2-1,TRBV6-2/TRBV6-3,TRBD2,TGTGCCAGCAGTTCGCTAGCGGGACCCTACAATGAGCAGTTCTTC,CASSSLAGPYNEQFF
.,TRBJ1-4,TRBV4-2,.,TGTGCCAGCAGCCAAGATTTCGACAACGAAAAACTGTTTTTT,CASSQDFDNEKLFF
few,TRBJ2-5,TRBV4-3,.,TGCGCCAGCAGCCAAGATACCTCCAGGGGTATTGAGACCCAGTACTTC,CASSQDTSRGIETQYF
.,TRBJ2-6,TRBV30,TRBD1,TGTGCCTGGAGTGGGGGACAGGGGTCGTCCTACCTCTCTGGGGCCAACGTCCTGACTTTC,CAWSGGQGSSYLSGANVLTF
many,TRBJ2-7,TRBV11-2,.,TGTGCCAGCAGCTTAGAGGTCAGCTACGAGCAGTACTTC,CASSLEVSYEQYF
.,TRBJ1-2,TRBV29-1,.,TGCAGCGTTGAGAGTGGCTACACCTTC,CSVESGYTF
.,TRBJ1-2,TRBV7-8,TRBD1,TGTGCCAGCAGCTCGGGAGACAGGGTCTATGGCTACACCTTC,CASSSGDRVYGYTF
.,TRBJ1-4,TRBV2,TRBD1,TGTGCCAGCAACCGGGACAGGGGGAATGAAAAACTGTTTTTT,CASNRDRGNEKLFF
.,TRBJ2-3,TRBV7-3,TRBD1,TGTGCCAGCAGCCCCGGGACAGGGCCCACAGATACGCAGTATTTT,CASSPGTGPTDTQYF
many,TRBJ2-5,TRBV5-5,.,TGTGCCAGCAGCCCGTTCGGGACACGGGAAGAGACCCAGTACTTC,CASSPFGTREETQYF
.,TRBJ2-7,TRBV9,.,TGTGCCAGCAGCGTAGGTCCCAGCTCCTACGAGCAGTACTTC,CASSVGPSSYEQYF
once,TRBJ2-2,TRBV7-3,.,TGTGCCAGCCGACCCGGGACACTTAACACCGGGGAGCTGTTTTTT,CASRPGTLNTGELFF
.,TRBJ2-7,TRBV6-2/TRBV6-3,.,TGTGCCAGCAGCCGCGACCGGGCCTACGAGCAGTACTTC,CASSRDRAYEQYF
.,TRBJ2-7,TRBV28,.,TGTGCCAGCAGTTTTTCTAACTACGAGCAGTACTTC,CASSFSNYEQYF
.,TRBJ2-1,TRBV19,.,TGTGCCAGTAGTGCTAGCTCGTACAATGAGCAGTTCTTC,CASSASSYNEQFF
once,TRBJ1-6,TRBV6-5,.,TGTGCCAGCAGTTCAGGGGTGTCAGGTAATTCACCCCTCCACTTT,CASSSGVSGNSPLHF
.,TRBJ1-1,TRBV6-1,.,TGTGCCAGCAGTGAACAGATTTCGAACACTGAAGCTTTCTTT,CASSEQISNTEAFF
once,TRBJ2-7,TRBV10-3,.,TGTGCCATCAGCAGCTCCTACGAGCAGTACTTC,CAISSSYEQYF
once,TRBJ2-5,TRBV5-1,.,TGCGCCAGCAGCGAGGACTACCTAGAGACCCAGTACTTC,CASSEDYLETQYF
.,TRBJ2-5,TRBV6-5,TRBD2,TGTGCCAGCAGTAAGGGACTAGCGCGCCAAGAAACCCAGTACTTC,CASSKGLARQETQYF
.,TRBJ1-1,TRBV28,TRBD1,TGTGCCAGCAGGACAGGGGGCATCCCTGAAGCTTTCTTT,CASRTGGIPEAFF
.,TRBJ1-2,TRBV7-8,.,TGTGCCAGCAGCATAAGACCGACAACTAACTATGGCTACACCTTC,CASSIRPTTNYGYTF
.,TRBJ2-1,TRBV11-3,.,TGTGCCAGCAGTCCCGGCGGCTGGGGGCCGTCGGATGAGCAGTTCTTC,CASSPGGWGPSDEQFF
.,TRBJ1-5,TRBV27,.,TGTGCCAGCAGTTTCCAGGGTAGGCCCCAGCATTTT,CASSFQGRPQHF
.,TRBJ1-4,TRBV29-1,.,TGCAGCGTCCTCGGGGAAGGGAATGAAAAACTGTTTTTT,CSVLGEGNEKLFF
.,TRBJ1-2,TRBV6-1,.,TGTGCCAGCAGTGAAGCCGGTCTCTATGGCTACACCTTC,CASSEAGLYGYTF
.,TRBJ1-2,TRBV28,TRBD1,TGTGCCAGCAGTTTAAGGCCGGACAGGGCTGATGGCTACACCTTC,CASSLRPDRADGYTF
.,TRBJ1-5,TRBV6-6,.,TGTGCCAGCAGCACCGGGAGCAATCAGCCCCAGCATTTT,CASSTGSNQPQHF